This TCR beta chain is from a study of shared clonotypes between healthy human individuals. Method: immunoSEQ multiplex PCR; TCRdb's copy keeps in-frame clones and lacks some. The table includes roughly 1,000,000 clones, approximately 80% detected once. V was clipped by 5 bases and J by 0 bases, with 14 bases between them. Germline-derived CDR1 and CDR2 are SGHRS and YFSETQ. The CDR3 totals 15 residues. The sequence derives from a man younger than 35 in good health. Some clones in this sample may be carry-over from other donors' samples. Sequenced: memory CD4+ T cells from PBMCs. The subset was: CD45RA-negative fraction. The gene calls are TRBV5-1 and TRBJ2-5, with D hard to call. The CDR3: CASREAAVNQETQYF. The CDR3 DNA reads TGCGCCAGCAGAGAGGCCGCAGTTAACCAAGAGACCCAGTACTTC.